The 2 T cell receptor beta chains below all came from one sample that was sequenced in a study of response to subunit inactivated influenza vaccine. TCRdb ran MiXCR on the RT-PCR reads and lists one entry per CDR3 protein. The repertoire holds 170,000 or so distinct CDR3 sequences, over 8.5% seen once, with roughly a third in the top ten. The source material was CD8+ T cells sorted from PBMCs, sampled about 24 months after vaccination. Every receptor here comes from a man aged 50 to 69 who received an inactivated influenza vaccine.

This clonotype has a handful of counts. Here the CDR3 reads CSVEDWGSGNSNTGELFF. Here the CDR3 DNA reads TGCAGCGTTGAAGATTGGGGTAGCGGGAACTCGAACACCGGGGAGCTGTTTTTT. V gene TRBV29-1 combines with J gene TRBJ2-2; 8 bases are a match to TRBD2. V shed 0 bases and J 0 bases; nucleotides not matched to a gene: 9. The CDR3 has 18 residues. CDR1 is SQVTM and CDR2 is ANQGSEA in the germline V gene.

This clonotype has at least ten counts. V is TRBV24-1 and J is TRBJ2-1; a possible D gene is TRBD1 (5 bases). This CDR3 comprises 14 residues. Germline CDR1 and CDR2: KGHDR and SFDVKD. V was pared by 2 bases and J by 5 bases, with 9 bases between. The CDR3 nucleotides are TGTGCCACCAGTGATTACGGACACCACAATGAGCAGTTCTTC. It codes for CATSDYGHHNEQFF.